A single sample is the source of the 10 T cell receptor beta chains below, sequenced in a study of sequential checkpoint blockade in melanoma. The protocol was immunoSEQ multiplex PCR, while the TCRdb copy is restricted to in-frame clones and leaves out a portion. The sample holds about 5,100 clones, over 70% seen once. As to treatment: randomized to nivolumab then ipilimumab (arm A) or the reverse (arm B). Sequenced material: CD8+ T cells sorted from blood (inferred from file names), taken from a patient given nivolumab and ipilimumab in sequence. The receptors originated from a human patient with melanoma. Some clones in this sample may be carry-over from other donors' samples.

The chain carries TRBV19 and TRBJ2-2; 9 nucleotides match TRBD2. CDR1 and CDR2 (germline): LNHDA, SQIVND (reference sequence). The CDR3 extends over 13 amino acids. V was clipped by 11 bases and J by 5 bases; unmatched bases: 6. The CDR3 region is CASWRGGTGELFF. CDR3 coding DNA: TGTGCCTCATGGCGGGGGGGGACCGGGGAGCTGTTTTTT.

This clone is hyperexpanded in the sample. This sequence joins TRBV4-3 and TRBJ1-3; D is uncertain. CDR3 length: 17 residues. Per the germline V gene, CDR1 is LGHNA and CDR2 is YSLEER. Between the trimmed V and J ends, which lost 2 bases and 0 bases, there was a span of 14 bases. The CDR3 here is CASSQRAGGRSGNTIYF. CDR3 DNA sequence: TGCGCCAGCAGCCAAAGGGCAGGAGGCCGCTCTGGAAACACCATATATTTT.

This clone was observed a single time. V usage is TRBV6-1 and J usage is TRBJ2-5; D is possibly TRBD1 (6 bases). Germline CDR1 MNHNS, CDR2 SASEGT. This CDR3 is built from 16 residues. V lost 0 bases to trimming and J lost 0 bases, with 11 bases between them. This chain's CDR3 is CASSEAPGHNQETQYF. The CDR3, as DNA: TGTGCCAGCAGTGAAGCCCCGGGACACAACCAAGAGACCCAGTACTTC.

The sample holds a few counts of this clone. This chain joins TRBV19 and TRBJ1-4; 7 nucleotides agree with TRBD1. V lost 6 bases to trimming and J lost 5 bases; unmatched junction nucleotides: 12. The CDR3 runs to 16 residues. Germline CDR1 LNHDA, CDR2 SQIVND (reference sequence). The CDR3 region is CASSTDRTPQNEKLFF. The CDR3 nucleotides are TGTGCCAGTAGCACGGACAGGACCCCTCAAAATGAAAAACTGTTTTTT.

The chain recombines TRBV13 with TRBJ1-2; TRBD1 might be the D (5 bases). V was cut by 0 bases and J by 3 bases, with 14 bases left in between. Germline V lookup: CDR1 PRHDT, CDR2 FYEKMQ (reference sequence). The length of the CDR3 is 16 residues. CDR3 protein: CASSLGLMGRDYGYTF. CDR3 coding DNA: TGTGCCAGCAGCTTAGGCCTAATGGGCAGGGACTATGGCTACACCTTC.

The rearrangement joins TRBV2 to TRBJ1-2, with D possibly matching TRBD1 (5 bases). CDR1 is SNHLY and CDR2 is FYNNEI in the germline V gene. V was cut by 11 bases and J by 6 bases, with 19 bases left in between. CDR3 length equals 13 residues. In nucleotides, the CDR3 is TGTGCCCAAGCGAGGGGAGGGGAGGATGGCTACACCTTC. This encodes CAQARGGEDGYTF.

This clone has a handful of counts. CDR3 nucleotide sequence: TGTGCCTGGAGTGTACTTATTAGCACAGATACGCAGTATTTT. Amino acid sequence: CAWSVLISTDTQYF. This chain links TRBV30 with TRBJ2-3; D is undetermined. Trimming left V 0 bases short and J 0 bases short, with 7 bases between. Germline V gene sequence: CDR1 GTSNPN, CDR2 SVGIG (reference sequence). This CDR3 is built from 14 residues. The full variable domain, in which reference TRBV30 and TRBJ2-3 provide the parts outside the CDR3, is SQTIHQWPATLVQPVGSPLSLECTVEGTSNPNLYWYRQAAGRGLQLLFYSVGIGQISSEVPQNLSASRPQDRQFILSSKKLLLSDSGFYLCAWSVLISTDTQYFGPGTRLTVL.

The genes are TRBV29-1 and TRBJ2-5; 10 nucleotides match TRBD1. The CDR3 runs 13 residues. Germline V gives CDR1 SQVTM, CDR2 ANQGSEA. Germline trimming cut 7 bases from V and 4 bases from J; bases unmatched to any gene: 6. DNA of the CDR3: TGCAGCGCTACAGACAGGGGGCCAGAGACCCAGTACTTC. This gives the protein CSATDRGPETQYF. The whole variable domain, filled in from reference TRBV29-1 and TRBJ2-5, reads SAVISQKPSRDICQRGTSLTIQCQVDSQVTMMFWYRQQPGQSLTLIATANQGSEATYESGFVIDKFPISRPNLTFSTLTVSNMSPEDSSIYLCSATDRGPETQYFGPGTRLLVL.

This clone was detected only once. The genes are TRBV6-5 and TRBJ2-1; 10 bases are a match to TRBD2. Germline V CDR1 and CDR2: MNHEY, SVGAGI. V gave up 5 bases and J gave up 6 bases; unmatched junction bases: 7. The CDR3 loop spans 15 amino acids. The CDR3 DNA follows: TGTGCCAGCAGTAATAGCGGGGGGCCGGGCAATGAGCAGTTCTTC. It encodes CASSNSGGPGNEQFF.

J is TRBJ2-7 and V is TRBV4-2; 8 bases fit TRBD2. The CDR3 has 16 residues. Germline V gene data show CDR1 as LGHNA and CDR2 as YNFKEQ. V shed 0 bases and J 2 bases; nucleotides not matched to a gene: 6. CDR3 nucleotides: TGTGCCAGCAGCCAAGAGAGAGCGGGGGACACCTACGAGCAGTACTTC. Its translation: CASSQERAGDTYEQYF.